Below, 10 T cell receptor beta chains from the same sample are listed, as sequenced in a study of T cells after yellow fever vaccination. Each CDR3 protein is one row after TCRdb ran MiXCR on the 5' RACE reads. The data show 200,000 to 300,000 distinct CDR3 sequences, about 7% seen once. This material consisted of CD4+ T cells sorted from PBMCs, taken on the day of the yellow fever booster vaccination. All receptors come from a man aged 25-45 years who received the YFV17D yellow fever vaccine.

The V and J genes are TRBV7-9 and TRBJ2-7, with 14 nucleotides matching TRBD2. There are 14 residues in the CDR3. From germline, CDR1 is SEHNR and CDR2 FQNEAQ (reference sequence). The J segment lost 5 bases and the V segment lost 8 bases, leaving 5 bases of the junction unmatched. As DNA, the CDR3 is TGTGCCAGCGGATCGGGACTAGCGGGAGACGAGCAGTACTTC. Translating gives CASGSGLAGDEQYF.

This clonotype appeared a few times. The chain couples TRBV20-1 to TRBJ2-7; perhaps TRBD2 as D (6 bases). With 0 bases removed from V and 4 bases from J, the gap between germline ends came to 10 bases. The CDR3 is made up of 13 amino acids. The germline CDR1 and CDR2 sequences are DFQATT and SNEGSKA (reference sequence). The CDR3 spells CSAREGGKYEQYF. In DNA, the CDR3 is TGCAGTGCTAGAGAGGGGGGAAAATACGAGCAGTACTTC.

This clonotype was counted between two and nine times. The chain is built from TRBV7-6 and TRBJ1-5, with 7 bases aligning to TRBD1. The V segment lost 2 bases and the J segment 7 bases; nucleotides outside the gene matches: 11. The germline V gene encodes CDR1 SGHVS and CDR2 FNYEAQ. The CDR3 covers 16 residues. CDR3 sequence reads: CASSLFGGGGGQPQHF. CDR3 DNA: TGTGCCAGCAGCTTATTCGGAGGGGGCGGGGGGCAGCCCCAGCATTTT.

This clonotype has a count of ten or more. The CDR3: CASSSQGLSGSEETQYF. The CDR3 nucleotides are TGTGCCAGCAGCTCCCAGGGGCTTTCAGGGAGCGAAGAGACCCAGTACTTC. The chain joins TRBV5-7 to TRBJ2-5, with a possible D match to TRBD1 (6 bases). TRBV5-7 is an ORF, and what it does is uncertain. CDR3 size: 17 residues. V gave up 3 bases and J gave up 3 bases, with 21 bases separating them.

This clonotype showed up many times. The chain joins TRBV11-1 to TRBJ2-1, with 11 nucleotides matching TRBD2. The V segment lost 6 bases and the J segment 4 bases; nucleotides outside the gene matches: 5. This CDR3 contains 15 residues. CDR1 is SGHAT, CDR2 FQDESV, per germline (reference sequence). CDR3 region: CASRGTSGPYNEQFF. Here the CDR3 DNA reads TGTGCCAGCAGGGGGACTAGCGGCCCTTACAATGAGCAGTTCTTC.

A few counts support this clonotype. V and J are TRBV4-3 and TRBJ2-7; D is unresolved. Trimming pared 4 bases from V and 1 base from J, leaving 20 bases between. Germline CDR1 and CDR2: LGHNA and YSLEER. The CDR3 covers 17 residues. The CDR3 spells CASSLETQRTVSYEQYF. DNA for the CDR3: TGCGCCAGCAGCCTCGAGACCCAGCGCACGGTATCCTACGAGCAGTACTTC.

This chain joins TRBV5-6 and TRBJ2-5; D call uncertain. The CDR3 is made up of 15 amino acids. Germline assignment: CDR1 SGHDT and CDR2 YYEEEE. Trimming took 10 bases from V and 5 from J, leaving 24 bases between them. The CDR3 nucleotides read TGTGCCTCCCGCGCACCGGGCCTCCCGCAGGAGACCCAGTACTTC. Protein: CASRAPGLPQETQYF.

This clonotype was recorded a few times. The V gene is TRBV20-1, the J gene TRBJ2-1, with D maybe TRBD2 (6 bases). The germline V and J ends were trimmed by 3 bases and 0 bases, with 9 bases remaining between them. The CDR3 sequence is 14 residues long. The germline V gene encodes CDR1 DFQATT and CDR2 SNEGSKA (reference sequence). Written as DNA, the CDR3 is TGCAGTGCTAGGTCCGGGAGCTCCTACAATGAGCAGTTCTTC. This translates into CSARSGSSYNEQFF.

The chain combines TRBV11-2 with TRBJ2-7, with D possibly being TRBD1 (5 bases). Germline lookup yields CDR1 SGHAT and CDR2 FQNNGV. CDR3 length: 12 amino acids. The germline V and J ends were trimmed by 5 bases and 5 bases, with 10 bases remaining between them. CDR3 loop: CASSPDRNEQYF. The DNA for the CDR3 is TGTGCCAGCAGCCCTGACAGAAACGAGCAGTACTTC.

V is TRBV27 and J is TRBJ1-6; the D gene is possibly TRBD1 (5 bases). The CDR3 length is 16 residues. The ends were cut back, 5 bases at V and 3 bases at J, with 14 bases in the middle. Germline loops: CDR1 MNHEY, CDR2 SMNVEV (reference sequence). The CDR3 region is CASSNRGSGYNSPLHF. In DNA form, the CDR3 reads TGTGCCAGCAGTAATCGGGGGTCTGGCTATAATTCACCCCTCCACTTT.